This T cell receptor (beta chain) came from a study of shared clonotypes between healthy human individuals. Study summary: Each donor contributed plates that comprised three CD4 naive, three CD4 memory, two CD8 naive and one CD8 memory.

The assay was immunoSEQ multiplex PCR, and TCRdb's table has in-frame clones only and misses some. The sample has 1,400,000 or so clones, just under 99% seen once; the top ten hold about 0.4%. All the donors were Caucasian adults who lived in Nashville, Tennessee. Subsets obtained from CD4+ cells comprised CD45RA+ naive and CD45RA-negative memory cells. After removal of 1 base from V and 6 bases from J, the junction contained 10 bases not matched to a gene. Germline values: CDR1 KGHSH, CDR2 LQKENI. This CDR3 spans 16 amino acids. The sequenced material came from naive CD4+ T cells sorted from blood. The sample's subset: CD45RA+ positively selected. This clonotype originated in a man younger than 45 in good health. V and J are TRBV18 and TRBJ2-7, with 9 bases aligning to TRBD1. The CDR3 nucleotides are TGTGCCAGCTCACCACTTAGGACGGACAGGGGATTCGAGCAGTACTTC. Translation: CASSPLRTDRGFEQYF.